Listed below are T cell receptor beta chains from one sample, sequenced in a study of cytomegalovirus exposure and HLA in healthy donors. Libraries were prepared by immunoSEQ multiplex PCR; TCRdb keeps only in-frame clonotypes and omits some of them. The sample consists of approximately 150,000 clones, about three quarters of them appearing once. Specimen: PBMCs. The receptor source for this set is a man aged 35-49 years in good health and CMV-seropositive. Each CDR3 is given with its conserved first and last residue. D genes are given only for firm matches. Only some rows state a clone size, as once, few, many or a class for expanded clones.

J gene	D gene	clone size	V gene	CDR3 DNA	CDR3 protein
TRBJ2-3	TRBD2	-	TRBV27	TGTGCCAGCAGCAAACCGGGACTAGATGTCCCAGATACGCAGTATTTT	CASSKPGLDVPDTQYF
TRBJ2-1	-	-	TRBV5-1	TGCGCCAGCAGCGGCCGGGACTTAAACAATGAGCAGTTCTTC	CASSGRDLNNEQFF
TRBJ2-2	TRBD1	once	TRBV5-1	TGCGCCAGCAGCTCAGCCGGGACAGGGCACACCGGGGAGCTGTTTTTT	CASSSAGTGHTGELFF
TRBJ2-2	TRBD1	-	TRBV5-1	TGCGCCAGCAGCTCTCGCCCGCCTGCCGAGGACAGGTCGAACACCGGGGAGCTGTTTTTT	CASSSRPPAEDRSNTGELFF
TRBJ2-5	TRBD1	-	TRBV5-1	TGCGCCAGCCTAGGACAGGCCCAAGAGACCCAGTACTTC	CASLGQAQETQYF
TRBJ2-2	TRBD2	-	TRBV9	TGTGCCAGCAGCCTCGGGACTAGCGGGAGTCGGGACACCGGGGAGCTGTTTTTT	CASSLGTSGSRDTGELFF
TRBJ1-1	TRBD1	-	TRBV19	TGTGCCAGTAGTTTTGAAACAGGGGAATTCTCTGAAGCTTTCTTT	CASSFETGEFSEAFF
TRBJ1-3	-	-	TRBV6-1	TGTGCCAGCAGTGAAGCGGGCGTTTCTGGAAACACCATATATTTT	CASSEAGVSGNTIYF
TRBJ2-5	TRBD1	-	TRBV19	TGTGCCAGTAGTATCGAACAGGGGCAAGAGACCCAGTACTTC	CASSIEQGQETQYF
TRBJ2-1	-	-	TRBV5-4	TGTGCCAGCAGCTGGGCAGGGGCTCGAAATGAGCAGTTCTTC	CASSWAGARNEQFF
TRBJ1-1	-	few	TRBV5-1	TGCGCCAGCAGCTTGGGGGTTCAAGGGGGCACTGAAGCTTTCTTT	CASSLGVQGGTEAFF
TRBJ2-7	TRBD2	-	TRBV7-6	TGTGCCAGCAGCTCCCCCACTAGCGGGAAGACCTACGAGCAGTACTTC	CASSSPTSGKTYEQYF
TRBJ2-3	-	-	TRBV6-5	TGTGCCAGCAGTTACTCGCCGGGAGAGGGGACAGATACGCAGTATTTT	CASSYSPGEGTDTQYF
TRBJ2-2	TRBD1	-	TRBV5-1	TGCGCCAGCGGACAGGGGTACACCGGGGAGCTGTTTTTT	CASGQGYTGELFF
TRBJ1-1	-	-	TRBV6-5	TGTGCCAGCAATACGGGACAAAAAGCTTTCTTT	CASNTGQKAFF
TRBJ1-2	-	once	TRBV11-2	TGTGCCAGCAAATACACAGGGACCTATGGCTACACCTTC	CASKYTGTYGYTF
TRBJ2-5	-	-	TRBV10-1	TGCGCCAGCAGTGAGTCGAGGGCAAGGGAGACCCAGTACTTC	CASSESRARETQYF
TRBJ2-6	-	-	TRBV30	TGTGCCTGGGCACAGGGATCTGGGGCCAACGGCCTGACTTTC	CAWAQGSGANGLTF
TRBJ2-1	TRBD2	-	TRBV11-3	TGTGCCAGCAGCTCCGTAACTAGCGGGATTGGCGATGAGCAGTTCTTC	CASSSVTSGIGDEQFF
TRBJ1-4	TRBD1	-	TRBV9	TGTGCCAGCAGCCCCCGACAGGGAAGTAATGAAAAACTGTTTTTT	CASSPRQGSNEKLFF
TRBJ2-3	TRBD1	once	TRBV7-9	TGTGCCAGCAGCTTATCCGACAGGGGGTTAACAGATACGCAGTATTTT	CASSLSDRGLTDTQYF
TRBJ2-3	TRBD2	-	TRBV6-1	TGTGCCAGCAGTGGGCCGGAGTCTAGCGGGAGGGTTGGAACGGATACGCAGTATTTT	CASSGPESSGRVGTDTQYF
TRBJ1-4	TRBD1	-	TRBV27	TGTGCCAGCAGTTCTATCCCCTTGACAGGGTTTAATGAAAAACTGTTTTTT	CASSSIPLTGFNEKLFF
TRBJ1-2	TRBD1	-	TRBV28	TGTGCCACGGGACAGACCTATGGCTACACCTTC	CATGQTYGYTF
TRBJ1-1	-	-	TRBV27	TGTGCCAGCAGTTCTTTTTCGGTGAACACTGAAGCTTTCTTT	CASSSFSVNTEAFF
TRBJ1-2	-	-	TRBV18	TGTGCCAGCTCACCGGCGGCAGGGGAGCATGGCTACACCTTC	CASSPAAGEHGYTF
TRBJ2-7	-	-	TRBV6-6	TGTGCCAGCAGCCAGGTGTGGGGCAACCAGTTCTACGAGCAGTACTTC	CASSQVWGNQFYEQYF
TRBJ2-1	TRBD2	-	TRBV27	TGTGCCAGCAGCCCCTACCGGGGACTAGCGGGGTACAATGAGCAGTTCTTC	CASSPYRGLAGYNEQFF
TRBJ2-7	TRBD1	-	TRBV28	TGTGCCAGCAGTTCCCCGGGACAGGGCTACGAGCAGTACTTC	CASSSPGQGYEQYF
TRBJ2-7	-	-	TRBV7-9	TGTGCCAGCAGCCCACTTGGGCAGGGCTACGAGCAGTACTTC	CASSPLGQGYEQYF
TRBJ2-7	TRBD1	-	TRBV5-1	TGCGCCAGCAGCTTGGGACAGGGTAGCCTCGAGCAGTACTTC	CASSLGQGSLEQYF
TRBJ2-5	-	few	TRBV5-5	TGTGCCAGCAGCTTGGACGGGTTCGTCTTCGAGACCCAGTACTTC	CASSLDGFVFETQYF
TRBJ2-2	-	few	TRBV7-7	TGTGCCAGCAGCGGAGAACACCGGGGAGCTGTTTTT	CASSGEHRGAVF
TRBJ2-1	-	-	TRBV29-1	TGCAGCCTTGGGGGGGGGCGGGCCAGCTCCTACAATGAGCAGTTCTTC	CSLGGGRASSYNEQFF
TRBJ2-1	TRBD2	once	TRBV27	TGTGCCAGCAGTTCCCTCAGCGCGGGAGCTTACAATGAGCAGTTCTTC	CASSSLSAGAYNEQFF
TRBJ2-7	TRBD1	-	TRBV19	TGTGCCAGTAGAACCCGGGACAGTTTAAGCTACGAGCAGTACTTC	CASRTRDSLSYEQYF
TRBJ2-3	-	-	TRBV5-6	TGTGCCAGCAGCCGGGAGGATACGCAGTATTTT	CASSREDTQYF
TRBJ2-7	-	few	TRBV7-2	TGTGCCAGCAGCTTATTCGCGAGCTCCTACGAGCAGTACTTC	CASSLFASSYEQYF
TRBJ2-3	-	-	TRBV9	TGTGCCAGCAGCGCAATGGAGAAGACCACAGATACGCAGTATTTT	CASSAMEKTTDTQYF